Presented here are 17 T cell receptor beta chains from one specimen sequenced in a study of shared clonotypes between healthy human individuals. Only in-frame clones appear in the TCRdb table, and some are missing; sequencing was by immunoSEQ multiplex PCR. The table records roughly 2.4 million clones, roughly 95% of them present only once. The sample taken for sequencing was naive CD4+ T cells sorted from blood. The sample's subset: CD45RA+ positively selected. The source is a man younger than 35 in good health.

The table lists this clone with a count of one. This chain joins TRBV4-1 and TRBJ2-7; 13 positions match TRBD2. Trimming took 3 bases from V and 0 from J; bases not matched to a gene: 5. This CDR3 spans 17 amino acids. The germline V gene has CDR1 MGHRA and CDR2 YSYEKL. CDR3 DNA: TGCGCCAGCAGCCAGCCCGGGACTAGCGGGATCTCCTACGAGCAGTACTTC. This sequence encodes CASSQPGTSGISYEQYF.

The V gene is TRBV5-1, the J gene TRBJ2-5; 8 nucleotides match TRBD1. J was trimmed by 4 bases and V by 7 bases; bases with no gene match: 6. CDR3 length equals 13 residues. Per germline, CDR1 SGHRS and CDR2 YFSETQ. The CDR3 spells CASELGTGETQYF. The CDR3 DNA reads TGCGCCAGCGAACTGGGGACAGGAGAGACCCAGTACTTC.

The rearrangement links TRBV28 to TRBJ1-5, with D possibly being TRBD1 (6 bases). The CDR3 loop spans 14 amino acids. The germline V and J ends were trimmed by 7 bases and 2 bases, with 12 bases remaining between them. Per the germline V gene, CDR1 is MDHEN and CDR2 is SYDVKM. The CDR3 DNA follows: TGTGCCAGCACCCTTAGGGGGGGCAATCAGCCCCAGCATTTT. Residues: CASTLRGGNQPQHF.

The rearrangement joins TRBV30 to TRBJ2-6; 7 nucleotides line up with TRBD1. Germline assignment: CDR1 GTSNPN and CDR2 SVGIG (reference sequence). V gave up 4 bases and J gave up 1 base; unmatched junction bases: 4. The CDR3 consists of 15 residues. CDR3 in DNA: TGTGCCTGGAACCTACAGGGGTCTGGGGCCAACGTCCTGACTTTC. Its protein product is CAWNLQGSGANVLTF.

The rearrangement links TRBV7-9 to TRBJ1-2, with D possibly being TRBD1 (5 bases). Germline V gene lookup returns CDR1 SEHNR and CDR2 FQNEAQ (reference sequence). CDR3 length: 15 residues. Trimming cost V 5 bases and J 2 bases, with 15 bases left between them. The CDR3 is CASSLQVDRNYGYTF. As DNA, the CDR3 is TGTGCCAGCAGCCTCCAGGTTGACAGAAACTATGGCTACACCTTC. The full variable domain, its missing parts supplied by reference TRBV7-9 and TRBJ1-2, is DTGVSQNPRHKITKRGQNVTFRCDPISEHNRLYWYRQTLGQGPEFLTYFQNEAQLEKSRLLSDRFSAERPKGSFSTLEIQRTEQGDSAMYLCASSLQVDRNYGYTFGSGTRLTVV.

This sequence joins TRBV4-1 and TRBJ1-2; 9 nucleotides align to TRBD1. Germline lookup yields CDR1 MGHRA and CDR2 YSYEKL. The CDR3 contains 15 residues. The trim removed 5 bases at V and 2 bases at J, leaving 6 bases unmatched. In nucleotides, the CDR3 is TGCGCCAGCAGCTTACAGGGGGCCATAAACTATGGCTACACCTTC. It codes for CASSLQGAINYGYTF.

The rearrangement links TRBV19 to TRBJ1-5, with D unresolved. The germline V gene has CDR1 LNHDA and CDR2 SQIVND (reference sequence). The CDR3 is 15 residues long. V gave up 5 bases and J gave up 6 bases, with 17 bases separating them. The CDR3 DNA reads as TGTGCCAGTAGTCCTCAAGGTGGCGGAATTCAGCCCCAGCATTTT. Its protein is CASSPQGGGIQPQHF.

CDR3 in amino acids: CASSPPGVPYEQYF. Written as DNA, the CDR3 is TGTGCCAGCTCACCACCGGGGGTGCCCTACGAGCAGTACTTC. The rearrangement joins TRBV18 to TRBJ2-7, with D possibly being TRBD1 or TRBD2 (5 bases each). The CDR3 length is 14 residues. Germline V gene lookup returns CDR1 KGHSH and CDR2 LQKENI. The V end lost 0 bases, the J end lost 2 bases, and 8 bases lay between the germline ends. The variable domain in full, completed from reference TRBV18 and TRBJ2-7, reads NAGVMQNPRHLVRRRGQEARLRCSPMKGHSHVYWYRQLPEEGLKFMVYLQKENIIDESGMPKERFSAEFPKEGPSILRIQQVVRGDSAAYFCASSPPGVPYEQYFGPGTRLTVT.

The chain combines TRBV25-1 with TRBJ2-1; D gene unclear. Germline loops: CDR1 MGHDK, CDR2 SYGVNS. CDR3 length: 11 amino acids. Trimming cost V 6 bases and J 6 bases, with 6 bases left between them. The CDR3 DNA sequence: TGTGCCAGCAGCTACGTCAATGAGCAGTTCTTC. This translates into CASSYVNEQFF.

The chain carries TRBV28 and TRBJ2-5; unclear D gene. V lost 5 bases, J lost 7 bases, and 14 bases lay in between. The CDR3 covers 13 residues. CDR1 MDHEN and CDR2 SYDVKM come from the germline V gene. The CDR3 nucleotides read TGTGCCAGCAGTCCGGACCCTAGAGGGACCCAGTACTTC. It translates to CASSPDPRGTQYF.

V is TRBV2 and J is TRBJ1-2; possible D gene TRBD1, 5 bases. V was shortened by 5 bases and J by 9 bases, with 19 bases between the two germline ends. CDR3 length: 14 amino acids. Germline CDR1 SNHLY, CDR2 FYNNEI. CDR3 nucleotides: TGTGCCAGCAGTATCCAGGGCGGGATTGCGAGCTACACCTTC. This sequence encodes CASSIQGGIASYTF.

The V call is TRBV27, the J call TRBJ2-7, with D perhaps TRBD1 (6 bases). The CDR3 runs 16 residues. Germline CDR1 and CDR2: MNHEY and SMNVEV (reference sequence). V was trimmed by 0 bases and J by 2 bases, leaving 14 bases between them. This CDR3 reads CASSLSWTVIAYEQYF. The CDR3 nucleotides read TGTGCCAGCAGTTTATCTTGGACAGTGATAGCCTACGAGCAGTACTTC.

The rearrangement links TRBV12-5 to TRBJ2-5; 10 bases are shared with TRBD2. The CDR3 is 15 residues long. J was trimmed by 3 bases and V by 2 bases; bases with no gene match: 3. CDR1 and CDR2 from the germline V gene are LGHNT and FRNRAP. The CDR3 here is CASGLILAGKETQYF. Here the CDR3 DNA reads TGTGCTAGTGGTTTGATACTAGCGGGAAAAGAGACCCAGTACTTC.

A note on this clone: This same CDR3 is encoded by further DNA sequences in the sample. The V call is TRBV20-1, the J call TRBJ2-7; D is undetermined. The germline V gene encodes CDR1 DFQATT and CDR2 SNEGSKA (reference sequence). This CDR3 is 10 amino acids long. Trimming pared 3 bases from V and 3 bases from J, leaving 3 bases between. The CDR3 sequence: CSASGYEQYF. The CDR3 DNA reads TGCAGTGCTAGCGGCTACGAGCAGTACTTC.

This sequence joins TRBV27 and TRBJ2-7, with D possibly TRBD1 on 5 matching bases. Trimming took off 5 bases at V and 0 bases at J, with 11 bases between the two ends. The CDR3 runs 14 residues. Germline-derived CDR1 and CDR2 are MNHEY and SMNVEV (reference sequence). This CDR3 reads CASSPTAISYEQYF. The CDR3 bases are TGTGCCAGCAGTCCGACAGCGATCTCCTACGAGCAGTACTTC.

V usage is TRBV18 and J usage is TRBJ2-2, with no clear D. Germline loops: CDR1 KGHSH, CDR2 LQKENI. The CDR3 runs to 15 residues. Trimming left V 2 bases short and J 4 bases short, with 11 bases between. CDR3 amino acids: CASSPGWEVTGELFF. The CDR3 bases are TGTGCCAGCTCACCAGGATGGGAAGTCACCGGGGAGCTGTTTTTT.

CDR3 loop: CASSFHRGSYEQYF. CDR3 nucleotides: TGTGCCAGCAGTTTCCACAGGGGTTCCTACGAGCAGTACTTC. The V and J genes are TRBV27 and TRBJ2-7; 7 bases match TRBD1. This CDR3 spans 14 amino acids. The J segment lost 1 base and the V segment lost 3 bases, leaving 3 bases of the junction unmatched. Germline values: CDR1 MNHEY, CDR2 SMNVEV (reference sequence).